A single sample is the source of the 14 T cell receptor beta chains below, sequenced in a study of blood T cell repertoires in COVID-19 (dated by TCRdb to 2020 to 2022). The library was obtained by the immunoSEQ multiplex PCR assay. Sourced from immuneACCESS, this table was stored by TCRdb with only in-frame sequences that have V and J called. A share of the clones is absent; for the studies checked, an unresolved V gene accounts for under half, and the remainder has no known explanation. The table for this sample lists approximately 180,000 clones; around 85% of them were counted only once. Together, the top ten hold approximately 11% of the sample. What was sequenced was peripheral blood. The source is a human donor with active or convalescent COVID-19. The donor label of this sample is uncertain.

J is TRBJ2-1 and V is TRBV9; D may be TRBD2 (5 bases). This CDR3 has 15 amino acids. Per the germline V gene, CDR1 is SGDLS and CDR2 is YYNGEE. Trimming cost V 1 base and J 4 bases, with 12 bases left between them. The CDR3 protein is CASSVTFDYYNEQFF. The CDR3 region has the DNA TGTGCCAGCAGCGTAACTTTTGACTATTACAATGAGCAGTTCTTC. Variable domain in full (rest from reference TRBV9 and TRBJ2-1): DSGVTQTPKHLITATGQRVTLRCSPRSGDLSVYWYQQSLDQGLQFLIQYYNGEERAKGNILERFSAQQFPDLHSELNLSSLELGDSALYFCASSVTFDYYNEQFFGPGTRLTVL.

CDR3 protein: CASSQGLAGKPRGSSSYNEQFF. The CDR3 DNA reads TGTGCCAGTAGCCAGGGACTAGCGGGGAAACCCCGGGGGTCGAGCTCCTACAATGAGCAGTTCTTC. This chain connects TRBV19 to TRBJ2-1, with 13 positions matching TRBD2. This CDR3 comprises 22 residues. V was clipped by 6 bases and J by 0 bases; unmatched bases: 20. Germline lookup yields CDR1 LNHDA and CDR2 SQIVND (reference sequence).

V and J are TRBV7-9 and TRBJ1-3; a possible D gene is TRBD1 (5 bases). The V end was cut by 2 bases, the J end by 0 bases, with 11 bases between. Germline assignment: CDR1 SEHNR and CDR2 FQNEAQ (reference sequence). The CDR3 has 16 residues. CDR3 loop: CASSLSGLSSGNTIYF. In DNA, the CDR3 is TGTGCCAGCAGCTTATCGGGACTCAGCTCTGGAAACACCATATATTTT.

The CDR3 DNA reads TGCGCCAGCAGCGAACCTGACAGGACCTATGGCTACACCTTC. This sequence encodes CASSEPDRTYGYTF. The chain employs TRBV5-1 and TRBJ1-2; D might be TRBD1 (6 bases). The germline V and J ends were trimmed by 4 bases and 4 bases, with 14 bases remaining between them. The CDR3 length is 14 residues. In germline, CDR1 is SGHRS, CDR2 YFSETQ.

J is TRBJ2-3 and V is TRBV24-1; weak D call: TRBD1 (8 bases). This CDR3 spans 15 amino acids. Germline CDR1 and CDR2: KGHDR and SFDVKD. With 4 bases removed from V and 4 bases from J, the gap between germline ends came to 14 bases. In DNA form, the CDR3 reads TGTGCCACCAGTGACCTCACAGGGGGGGCAGATACGCAGTATTTT. Encoded protein: CATSDLTGGADTQYF.

This chain connects TRBV11-3 to TRBJ1-2; 7 bases fit TRBD1. The V and J ends lost 5 bases and 8 bases, in that order; junction bases with no gene match: 14. The CDR3 is 15 residues long. Germline V gene data show CDR1 as SGHNT and CDR2 as YENEEA. The CDR3, as DNA: TGTGCCAGCAGCCTCACGTCCAGGGGGGTCGGCGGCTACACCTTC. As protein: CASSLTSRGVGGYTF.

The chain carries TRBV5-8 and TRBJ1-1; D gene uncertain. The CDR3 runs 14 residues. Trimming left V 4 bases short and J 0 bases short, with 10 bases between. Germline CDR1 is SGHTS and CDR2 is YDEGEE. The CDR3 DNA reads as TGTGCCAGCAGCCCGAGTAGAATGAACACTGAAGCTTTCTTT. Its protein is CASSPSRMNTEAFF.

CDR3 amino acids: CASSFRTGVVEKLFF. The CDR3 region has the DNA TGCGCCAGCAGCTTCCGGACAGGGGTAGTTGAAAAACTGTTTTTT. This chain joins TRBV5-1 and TRBJ1-4, with TRBD1 matching over 9 bases. From germline, CDR1 is SGHRS and CDR2 YFSETQ. The CDR3 runs to 15 residues. The V segment lost 2 bases and the J segment 7 bases; nucleotides outside the gene matches: 6.

The chain is built from TRBV10-3 and TRBJ2-7; weak D call: TRBD2 (6 bases). V lost 8 bases and J 0 bases, leaving 11 bases between the germline ends. Germline V CDR1 and CDR2: ENHRY, SYGVKD. The CDR3 runs 13 residues. CDR3 in amino acids: CAIGRGDSYEQYF. In DNA, the CDR3 is TGTGCCATCGGGCGCGGGGACTCCTACGAGCAGTACTTC.

The CDR3 region is CASGGSTDTQYF. The CDR3 bases are TGTGCCAGCGGGGGCTCCACAGATACGCAGTATTTT. The chain carries TRBV12-3 or TRBV12-4 and TRBJ2-3, with D tentatively TRBD1 (6 bases). CDR3 length: 12 residues. V dropped 8 bases and J dropped 2 bases, with 8 bases sitting between them.

This sequence joins TRBV6-1 and TRBJ2-2; D remains unclear. Trimming left V 0 bases short and J 2 bases short, with 7 bases between. Germline values: CDR1 MNHNS, CDR2 SASEGT. CDR3 length: 15 residues. CDR3 region: CASSEAPGNTGELFF. DNA for the CDR3: TGTGCCAGCAGTGAAGCCCCAGGCAACACCGGGGAGCTGTTTTTT.

The chain is built from TRBV7-6 and TRBJ2-7, with D uncertain. From germline, CDR1 is SGHVS and CDR2 FNYEAQ. V gave up 3 bases and J gave up 0 bases, with 9 bases separating them. This CDR3 spans 14 amino acids. This chain's CDR3 is CASSFDPSSYEQYF. The CDR3 DNA is TGTGCCAGCAGCTTTGACCCTAGCTCCTACGAGCAGTACTTC.

The rearrangement links TRBV19 to TRBJ2-7; possible D gene TRBD2, 6 bases. The V gene's germline CDR1 is LNHDA and CDR2 SQIVND (reference sequence). There are 14 residues in the CDR3. Trimming shortened V by 7 bases and J by 0 bases, and 13 bases separated the two germline ends. This chain's CDR3 is CASKVSGVSYEQYF. The CDR3 region has the DNA TGTGCCAGTAAGGTTAGCGGCGTCTCCTACGAGCAGTACTTC.

The V gene is TRBV11-3, the J gene TRBJ2-1, with TRBD1 identical over 8 bases. The trim removed 2 bases at V and 8 bases at J, leaving 8 bases unmatched. Germline assignment: CDR1 SGHNT and CDR2 YENEEA. The CDR3 contains 15 residues. In nucleotides, the CDR3 is TGTGCCAGCAGCTTACAAGGGACAGGAGGCCATGAGCAGTTCTTC. Its translation is CASSLQGTGGHEQFF.